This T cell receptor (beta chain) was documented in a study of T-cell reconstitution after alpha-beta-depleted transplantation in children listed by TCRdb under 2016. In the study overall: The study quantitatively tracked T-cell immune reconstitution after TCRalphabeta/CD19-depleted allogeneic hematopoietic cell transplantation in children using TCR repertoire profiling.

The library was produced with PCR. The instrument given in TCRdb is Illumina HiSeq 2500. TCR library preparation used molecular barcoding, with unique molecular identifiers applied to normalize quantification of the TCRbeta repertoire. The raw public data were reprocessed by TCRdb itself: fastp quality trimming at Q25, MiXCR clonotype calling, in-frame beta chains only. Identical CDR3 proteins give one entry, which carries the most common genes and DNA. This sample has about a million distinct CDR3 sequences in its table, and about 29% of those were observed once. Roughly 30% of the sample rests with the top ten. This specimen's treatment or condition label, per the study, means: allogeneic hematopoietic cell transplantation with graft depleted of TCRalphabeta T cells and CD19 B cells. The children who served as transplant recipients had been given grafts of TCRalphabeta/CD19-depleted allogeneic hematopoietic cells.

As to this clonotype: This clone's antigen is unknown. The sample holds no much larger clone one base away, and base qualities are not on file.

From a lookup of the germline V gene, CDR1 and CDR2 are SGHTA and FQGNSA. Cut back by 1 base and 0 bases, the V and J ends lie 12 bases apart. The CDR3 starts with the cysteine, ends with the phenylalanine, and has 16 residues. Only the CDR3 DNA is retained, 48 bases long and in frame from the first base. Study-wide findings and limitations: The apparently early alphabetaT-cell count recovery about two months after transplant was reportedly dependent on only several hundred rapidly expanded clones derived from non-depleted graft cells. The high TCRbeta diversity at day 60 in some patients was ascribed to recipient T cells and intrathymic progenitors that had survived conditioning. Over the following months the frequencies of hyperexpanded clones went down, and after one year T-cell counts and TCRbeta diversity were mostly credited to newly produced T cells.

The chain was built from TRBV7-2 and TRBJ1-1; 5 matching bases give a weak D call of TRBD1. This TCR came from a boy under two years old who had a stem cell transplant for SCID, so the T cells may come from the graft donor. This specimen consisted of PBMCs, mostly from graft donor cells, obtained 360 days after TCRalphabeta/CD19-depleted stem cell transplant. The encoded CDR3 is CASSLGRRQLNTEAFF. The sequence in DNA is TGTGCCAGCAGCTTAGGCCGGAGACAGTTGAACACTGAAGCTTTCTTT.